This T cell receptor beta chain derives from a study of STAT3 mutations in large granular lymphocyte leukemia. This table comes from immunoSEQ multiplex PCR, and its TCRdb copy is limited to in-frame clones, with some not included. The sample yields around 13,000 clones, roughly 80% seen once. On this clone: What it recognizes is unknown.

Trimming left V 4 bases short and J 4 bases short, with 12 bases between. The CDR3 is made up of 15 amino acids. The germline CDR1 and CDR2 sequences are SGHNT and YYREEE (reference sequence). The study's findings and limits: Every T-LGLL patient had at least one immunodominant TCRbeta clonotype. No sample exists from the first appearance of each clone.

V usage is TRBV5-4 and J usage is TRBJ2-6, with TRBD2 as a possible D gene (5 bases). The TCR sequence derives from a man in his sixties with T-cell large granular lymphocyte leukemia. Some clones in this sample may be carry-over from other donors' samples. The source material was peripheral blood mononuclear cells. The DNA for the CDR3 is TGTGCCAGCAGCCCGAGGGTTCCCGGGGCCAACGTCCTGACTTTC. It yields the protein CASSPRVPGANVLTF.